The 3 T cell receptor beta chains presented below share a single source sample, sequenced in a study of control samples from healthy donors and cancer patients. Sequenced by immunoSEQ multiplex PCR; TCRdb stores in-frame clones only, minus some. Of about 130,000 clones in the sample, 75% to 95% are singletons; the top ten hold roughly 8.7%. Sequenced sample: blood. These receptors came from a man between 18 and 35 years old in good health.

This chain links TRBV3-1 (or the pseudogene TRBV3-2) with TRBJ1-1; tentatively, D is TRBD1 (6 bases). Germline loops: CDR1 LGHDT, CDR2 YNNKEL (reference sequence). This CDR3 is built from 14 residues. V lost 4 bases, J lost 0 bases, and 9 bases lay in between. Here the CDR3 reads CASSRGTMNTEAFF. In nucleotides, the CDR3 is TGTGCCAGCAGCCGGGGGACAATGAACACTGAAGCTTTCTTT.

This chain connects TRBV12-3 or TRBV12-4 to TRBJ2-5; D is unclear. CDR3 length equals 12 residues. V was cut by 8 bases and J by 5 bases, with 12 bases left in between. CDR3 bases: TGTGCCAGCGCCGCTAGTTTCGAGACCCAGTACTTC. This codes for CASAASFETQYF.

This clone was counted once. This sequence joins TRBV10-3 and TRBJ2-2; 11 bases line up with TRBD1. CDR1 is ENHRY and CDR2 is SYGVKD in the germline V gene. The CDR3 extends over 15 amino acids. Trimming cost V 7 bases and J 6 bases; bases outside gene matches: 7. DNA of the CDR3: TGTGCCATCACCTCCCGGGACAGGGGGGCCGGGGAGCTGTTTTTT. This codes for CAITSRDRGAGELFF.